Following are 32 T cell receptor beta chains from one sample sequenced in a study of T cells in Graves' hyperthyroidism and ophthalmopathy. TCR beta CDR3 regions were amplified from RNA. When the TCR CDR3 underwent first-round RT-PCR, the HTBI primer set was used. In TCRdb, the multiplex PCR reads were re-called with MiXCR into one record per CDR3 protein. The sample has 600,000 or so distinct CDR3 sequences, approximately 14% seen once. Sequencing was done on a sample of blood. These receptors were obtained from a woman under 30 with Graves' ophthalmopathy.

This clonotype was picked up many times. In nucleotides, the CDR3 is TGTGCCAGCAGCTTCGGACCTGAGGGCGATGAGCAGTTCTTC. Its protein product is CASSFGPEGDEQFF. J is TRBJ2-1 and V is TRBV13; perhaps TRBD2 as D (5 bases). CDR3 length equals 14 residues. CDR1 and CDR2 from the germline V gene are PRHDT and FYEKMQ (reference sequence). V lost 3 bases to trimming and J lost 8 bases, with 14 bases between them.

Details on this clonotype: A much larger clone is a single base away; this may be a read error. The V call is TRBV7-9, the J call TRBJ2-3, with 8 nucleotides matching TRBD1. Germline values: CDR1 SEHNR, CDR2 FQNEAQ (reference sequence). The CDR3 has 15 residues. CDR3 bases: TGTGCCAGCAGCTCCCAGGGGGCGGTCACAGATACGCGGTATTTT. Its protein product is CASSSQGAVTDTRYF.

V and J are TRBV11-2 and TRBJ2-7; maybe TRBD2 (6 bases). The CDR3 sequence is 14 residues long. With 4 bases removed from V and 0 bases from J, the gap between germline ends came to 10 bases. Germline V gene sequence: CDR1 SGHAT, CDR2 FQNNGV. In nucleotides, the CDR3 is TGTGCCAGCAGCTCCTTGACTAGCTCCTACGAGCAGTACTTC. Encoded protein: CASSSLTSSYEQYF.

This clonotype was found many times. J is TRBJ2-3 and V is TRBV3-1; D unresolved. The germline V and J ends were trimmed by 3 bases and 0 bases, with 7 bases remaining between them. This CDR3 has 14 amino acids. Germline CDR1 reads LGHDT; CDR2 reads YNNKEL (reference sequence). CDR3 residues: CASSHGVSTDTQYF. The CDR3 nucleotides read TGTGCCAGCAGCCATGGCGTGAGCACAGATACGCAGTATTTT.

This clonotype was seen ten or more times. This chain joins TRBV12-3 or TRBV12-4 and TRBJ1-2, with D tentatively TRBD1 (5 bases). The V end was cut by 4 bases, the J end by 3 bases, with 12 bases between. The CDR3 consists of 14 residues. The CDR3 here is CASSSDSSDYGYTF. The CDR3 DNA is TGTGCCAGCAGTTCCGACAGTAGCGACTATGGCTACACCTTC.

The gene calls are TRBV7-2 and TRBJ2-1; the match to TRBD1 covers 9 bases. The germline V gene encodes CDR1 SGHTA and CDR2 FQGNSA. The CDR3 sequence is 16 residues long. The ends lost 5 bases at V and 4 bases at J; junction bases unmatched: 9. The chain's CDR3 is CASSRPGTGRYNEQFF. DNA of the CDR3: TGTGCCAGCAGCAGACCCGGGACAGGGAGATACAATGAGCAGTTCTTC.

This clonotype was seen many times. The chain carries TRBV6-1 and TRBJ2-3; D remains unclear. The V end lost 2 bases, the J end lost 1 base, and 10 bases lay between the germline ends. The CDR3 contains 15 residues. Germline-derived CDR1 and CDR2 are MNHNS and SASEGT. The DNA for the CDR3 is TGTGCCAGCAGTGAATCTGTCTTGGGCACAGATACGCAGTATTTT. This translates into CASSESVLGTDTQYF.

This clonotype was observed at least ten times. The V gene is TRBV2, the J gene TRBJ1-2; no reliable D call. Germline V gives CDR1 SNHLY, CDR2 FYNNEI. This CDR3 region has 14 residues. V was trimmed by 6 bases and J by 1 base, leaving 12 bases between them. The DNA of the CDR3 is TGTGCCAGCAGGATAGATAGTGTTAACTATGGCTACACCTTC. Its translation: CASRIDSVNYGYTF.

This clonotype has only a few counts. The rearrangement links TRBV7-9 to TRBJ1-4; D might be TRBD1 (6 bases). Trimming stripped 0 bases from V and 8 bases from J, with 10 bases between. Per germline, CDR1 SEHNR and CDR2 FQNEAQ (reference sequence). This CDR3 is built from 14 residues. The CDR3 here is CASSLAQGVEKLFF. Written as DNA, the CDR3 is TGTGCCAGCAGCTTAGCACAGGGCGTAGAAAAACTGTTTTTT.

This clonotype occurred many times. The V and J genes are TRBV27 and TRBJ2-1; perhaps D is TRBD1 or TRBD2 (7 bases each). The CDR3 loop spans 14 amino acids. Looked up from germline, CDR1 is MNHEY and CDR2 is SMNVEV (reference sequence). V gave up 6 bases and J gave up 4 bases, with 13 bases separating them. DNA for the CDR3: TGTGCCAGCAGCAGGGGGGGACCTTACAATGAGCAGTTCTTC. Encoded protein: CASSRGGPYNEQFF.

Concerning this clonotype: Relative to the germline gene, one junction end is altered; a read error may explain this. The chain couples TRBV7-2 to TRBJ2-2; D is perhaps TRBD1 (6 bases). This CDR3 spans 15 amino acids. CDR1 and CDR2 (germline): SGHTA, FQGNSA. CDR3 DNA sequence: TGTGCCAGCAGCTTAGTAAGGGGGAACACCGGGGAGCTGTCTTTT. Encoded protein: CASSLVRGNTGELSF.

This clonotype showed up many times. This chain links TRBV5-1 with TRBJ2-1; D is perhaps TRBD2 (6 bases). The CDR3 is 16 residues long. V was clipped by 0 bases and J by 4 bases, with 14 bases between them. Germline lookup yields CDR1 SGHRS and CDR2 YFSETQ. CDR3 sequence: CASSLGGGATYNEQFF. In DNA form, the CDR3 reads TGCGCCAGCAGCTTGGGTGGCGGGGCCACATACAATGAGCAGTTCTTC. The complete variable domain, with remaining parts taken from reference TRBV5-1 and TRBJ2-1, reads KAGVTQTPRYLIKTRGQQVTLSCSPISGHRSVSWYQQTPGQGLQFLFEYFSETQRNKGNFPGRFSGRQFSNSRSEMNVSTLELGDSALYLCASSLGGGATYNEQFFGPGTRLTVL.

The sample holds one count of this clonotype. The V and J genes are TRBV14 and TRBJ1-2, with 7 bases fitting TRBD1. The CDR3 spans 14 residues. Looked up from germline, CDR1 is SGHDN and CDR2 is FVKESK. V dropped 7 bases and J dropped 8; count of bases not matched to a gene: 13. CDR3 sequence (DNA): TGTGCCAGCACCCCGGGACAGCTCCCAAGAGGCTACACCTTC. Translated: CASTPGQLPRGYTF.

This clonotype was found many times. CDR3 in amino acids: CAWSTHTSSQETQYF. CDR3 bases: TGTGCCTGGAGTACCCATACTAGTTCCCAAGAGACCCAGTACTTC. The V gene is TRBV30, the J gene TRBJ2-5, with D perhaps matching TRBD2 (5 bases). Germline V gene data show CDR1 as GTSNPN and CDR2 as SVGIG (reference sequence). The CDR3 contains 15 residues. Trimming pared 2 bases from V and 1 base from J, leaving 14 bases between. Together with reference TRBV30 and TRBJ2-5, the CDR3 gives the full variable domain: SQTIHQWPATLVQPVGSPLSLECTVEGTSNPNLYWYRQAAGRGLQLLFYSVGIGQISSEVPQNLSASRPQDRQFILSSKKLLLSDSGFYLCAWSTHTSSQETQYFGPGTRLLVL.

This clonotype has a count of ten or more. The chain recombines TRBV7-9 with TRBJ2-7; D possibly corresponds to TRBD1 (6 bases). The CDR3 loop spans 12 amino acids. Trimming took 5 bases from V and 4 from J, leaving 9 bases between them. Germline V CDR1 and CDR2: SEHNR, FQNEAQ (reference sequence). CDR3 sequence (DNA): TGTGCCAGCAGCCGGGACAAGTACGAGCAGTACTTC. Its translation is CASSRDKYEQYF.

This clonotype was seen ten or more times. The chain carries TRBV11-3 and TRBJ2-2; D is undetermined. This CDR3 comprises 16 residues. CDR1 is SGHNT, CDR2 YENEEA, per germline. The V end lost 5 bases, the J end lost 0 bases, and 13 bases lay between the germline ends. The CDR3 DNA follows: TGTGCCAGCAGCCCCCCCGCGAGGACGAACACCGGGGAGCTGTTTTTT. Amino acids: CASSPPARTNTGELFF. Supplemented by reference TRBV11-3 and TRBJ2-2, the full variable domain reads EAGVVQSPRYKIIEKKQPVAFWCNPISGHNTLYWYLQNLGQGPELLIRYENEEAVDDSQLPKDRFSAERLKGVDSTLKIQPAELGDSAVYLCASSPPARTNTGELFFGEGSRLTVL.

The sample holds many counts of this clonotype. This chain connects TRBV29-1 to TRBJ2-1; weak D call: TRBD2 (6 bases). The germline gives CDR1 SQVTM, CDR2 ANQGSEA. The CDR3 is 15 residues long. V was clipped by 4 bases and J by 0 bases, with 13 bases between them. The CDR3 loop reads CSVVPGSISYNEQFF. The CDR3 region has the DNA TGCAGCGTTGTTCCCGGGAGCATCTCCTACAATGAGCAGTTCTTC.

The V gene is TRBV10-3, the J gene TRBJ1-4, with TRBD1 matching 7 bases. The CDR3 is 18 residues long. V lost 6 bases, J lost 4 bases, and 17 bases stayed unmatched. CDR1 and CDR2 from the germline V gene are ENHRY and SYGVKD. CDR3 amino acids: CAISKDRAPGGVNEKLFF. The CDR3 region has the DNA TGTGCCATCAGCAAAGACAGGGCACCGGGAGGGGTTAATGAAAAACTGTTTTTT.

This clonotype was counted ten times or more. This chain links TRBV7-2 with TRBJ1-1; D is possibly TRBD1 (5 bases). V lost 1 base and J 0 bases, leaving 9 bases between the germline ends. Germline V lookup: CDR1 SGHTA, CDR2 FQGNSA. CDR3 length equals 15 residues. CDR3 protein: CASSLGGDLNTEAFF. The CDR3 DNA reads TGTGCCAGCAGCTTAGGGGGGGATTTGAACACTGAAGCTTTCTTT. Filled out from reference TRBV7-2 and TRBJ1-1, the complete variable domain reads GAGVSQSPSNKVTEKGKDVELRCDPISGHTALYWYRQSLGQGLEFLIYFQGNSAPDKSGLPSDRFSAERTGGSVSTLTIQRTQQEDSAVYLCASSLGGDLNTEAFFGQGTRLTVV.

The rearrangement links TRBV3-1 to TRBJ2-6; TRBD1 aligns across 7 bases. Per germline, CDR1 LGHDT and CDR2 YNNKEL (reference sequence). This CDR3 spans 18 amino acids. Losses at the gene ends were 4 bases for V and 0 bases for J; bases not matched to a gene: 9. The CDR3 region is CASSPPGQTFSGANVLTF. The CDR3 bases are TGTGCCAGCAGCCCTCCGGGACAGACTTTCTCTGGGGCCAACGTCCTGACTTTC.

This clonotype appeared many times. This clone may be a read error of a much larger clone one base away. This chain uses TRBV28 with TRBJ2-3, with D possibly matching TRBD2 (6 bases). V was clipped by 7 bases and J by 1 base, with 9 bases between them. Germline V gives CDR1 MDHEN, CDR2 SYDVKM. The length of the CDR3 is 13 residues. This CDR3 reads CASNPGGTDTQYF. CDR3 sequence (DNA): TGTGCCAGCAACCCGGGGGGCACAGATACGCAGTATTTT.

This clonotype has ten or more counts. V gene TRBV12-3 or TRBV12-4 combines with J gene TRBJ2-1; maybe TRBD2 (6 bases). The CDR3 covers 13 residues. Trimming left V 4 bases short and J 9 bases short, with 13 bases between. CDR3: CASSSGRDGEQFF. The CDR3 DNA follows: TGTGCCAGCAGTTCCGGGCGGGATGGTGAGCAGTTCTTC.

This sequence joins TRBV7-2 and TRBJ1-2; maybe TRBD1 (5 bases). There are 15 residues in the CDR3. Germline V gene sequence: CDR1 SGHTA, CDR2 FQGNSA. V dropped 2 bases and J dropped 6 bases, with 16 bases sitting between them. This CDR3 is CASSLTAGTQHGYTF. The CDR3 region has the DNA TGTGCCAGCAGCTTAACGGCAGGGACCCAACATGGCTACACCTTC. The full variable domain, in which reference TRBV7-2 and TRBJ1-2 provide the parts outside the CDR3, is GAGVSQSPSNKVTEKGKDVELRCDPISGHTALYWYRQSLGQGLEFLIYFQGNSAPDKSGLPSDRFSAERTGGSVSTLTIQRTQQEDSAVYLCASSLTAGTQHGYTFGSGTRLTVV.

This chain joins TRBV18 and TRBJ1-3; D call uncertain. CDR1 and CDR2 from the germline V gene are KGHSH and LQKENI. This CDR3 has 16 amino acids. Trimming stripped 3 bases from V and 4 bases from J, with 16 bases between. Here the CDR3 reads CASSPFDSAGGNTIYF. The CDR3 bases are TGTGCCAGCTCACCTTTCGATTCAGCTGGAGGAAACACCATATATTTT.

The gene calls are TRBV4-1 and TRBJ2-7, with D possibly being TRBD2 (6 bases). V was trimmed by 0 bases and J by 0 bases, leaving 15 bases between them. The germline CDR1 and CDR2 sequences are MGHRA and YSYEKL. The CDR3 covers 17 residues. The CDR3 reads CASSQEGAGGTSYEQYF. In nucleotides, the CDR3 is TGCGCCAGCAGCCAAGAAGGAGCTGGCGGGACCTCCTACGAGCAGTACTTC.

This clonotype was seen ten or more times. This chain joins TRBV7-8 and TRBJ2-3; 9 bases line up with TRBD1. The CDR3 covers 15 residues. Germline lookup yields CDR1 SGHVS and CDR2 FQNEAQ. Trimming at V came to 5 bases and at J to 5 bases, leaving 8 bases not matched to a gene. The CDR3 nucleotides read TGTGCCAGCAGCAGTTACAGGGGGCGGGTAGATACGCAGTATTTT. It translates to CASSSYRGRVDTQYF.

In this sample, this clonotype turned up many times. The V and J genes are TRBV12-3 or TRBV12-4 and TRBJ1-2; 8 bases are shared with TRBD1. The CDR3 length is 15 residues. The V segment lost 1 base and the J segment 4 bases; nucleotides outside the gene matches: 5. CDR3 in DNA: TGTGCCAGCAGTTTAGGGTCAGGGGGCAGCTATGGCTACACCTTC. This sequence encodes CASSLGSGGSYGYTF.

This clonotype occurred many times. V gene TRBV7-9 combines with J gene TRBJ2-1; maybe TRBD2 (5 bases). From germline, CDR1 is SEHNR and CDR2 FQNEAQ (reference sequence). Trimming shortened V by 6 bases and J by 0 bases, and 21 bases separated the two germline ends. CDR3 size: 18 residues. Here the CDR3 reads CASRSIAGLAISYNEQFF. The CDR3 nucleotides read TGTGCCAGCAGATCTATCGCCGGACTTGCAATCTCCTACAATGAGCAGTTCTTC.

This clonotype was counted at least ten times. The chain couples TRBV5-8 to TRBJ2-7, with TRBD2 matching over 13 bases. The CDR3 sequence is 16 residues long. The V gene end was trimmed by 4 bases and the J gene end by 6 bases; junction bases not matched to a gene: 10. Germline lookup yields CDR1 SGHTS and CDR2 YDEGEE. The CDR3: CASSGGLAGERVEQYF. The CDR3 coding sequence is TGTGCCAGCAGCGGAGGACTAGCGGGAGAAAGGGTCGAGCAGTACTTC.

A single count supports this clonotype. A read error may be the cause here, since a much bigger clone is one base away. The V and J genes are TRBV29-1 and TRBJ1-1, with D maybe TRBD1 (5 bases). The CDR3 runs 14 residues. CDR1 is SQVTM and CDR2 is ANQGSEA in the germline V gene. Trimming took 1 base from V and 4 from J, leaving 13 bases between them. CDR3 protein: CSVEGGGWGTEAFF. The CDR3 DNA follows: TGCAGCGTTGAAGGCGGGGGATGGGGCACTGAAGCTTTCTTT.

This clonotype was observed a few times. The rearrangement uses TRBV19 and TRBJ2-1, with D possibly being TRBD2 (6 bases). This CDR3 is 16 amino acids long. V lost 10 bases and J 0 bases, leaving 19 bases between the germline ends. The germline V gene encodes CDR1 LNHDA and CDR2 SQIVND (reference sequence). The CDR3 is CATTSGSTSSYNEQFF. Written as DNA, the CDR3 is TGTGCCACTACCTCCGGGAGTACTAGCTCCTACAATGAGCAGTTCTTC.

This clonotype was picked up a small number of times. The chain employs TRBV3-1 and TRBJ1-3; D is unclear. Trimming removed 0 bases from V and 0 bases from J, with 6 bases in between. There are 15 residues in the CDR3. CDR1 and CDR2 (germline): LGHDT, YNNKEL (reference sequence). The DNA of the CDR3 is TGTGCCAGCAGCCAAGAATGGGACTCTGGAAACACCATATATTTT. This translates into CASSQEWDSGNTIYF. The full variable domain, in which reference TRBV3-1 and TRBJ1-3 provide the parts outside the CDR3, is DTAVSQTPKYLVTQMGNDKSIKCEQNLGHDTMYWYKQDSKKFLKIMFSYNNKELIINETVPNRFSPKSPDKAHLNLHINSLELGDSAVYFCASSQEWDSGNTIYFGEGSWLTVV.